The 31 T cell receptor beta chains below were found in one sample sequenced in a study of shared clonotypes between healthy human individuals. Produced via immunoSEQ multiplex PCR; TCRdb's table is partial and in-frame only. The sample carries about 2 million clones, around 95% recorded once. The sample comprised naive CD4+ T cells sorted from blood. Specified subset: CD45RA+ positively selected. The receptors originated from a man between 18 and 29 years old in good health.

This clone came up once. V is TRBV5-8 and J is TRBJ1-4, with a possible D match to TRBD1 (6 bases). Trimming took 4 bases from V and 9 from J, leaving 22 bases between them. Germline V gene data show CDR1 as SGHTS and CDR2 as YDEGEE. The length of the CDR3 is 16 residues. In DNA form, the CDR3 reads TGTGCCAGCAGCCGTGGGACGAGCTTAGGGGGGAAAAAACTGTTTTTT. Encoded protein: CASSRGTSLGGKKLFF.

The V gene is TRBV11-2, the J gene TRBJ2-7; D may match TRBD1 or TRBD2 (6 bases each). This CDR3 has 17 residues. Trimming cost V 3 bases and J 6 bases, with 24 bases left between them. Germline V gene data show CDR1 as SGHAT and CDR2 as FQNNGV. CDR3 protein: CASSLVGWGAAYTEQYF. CDR3 in DNA: TGTGCCAGCAGCTTGGTGGGATGGGGGGCTGCATACACCGAGCAGTACTTC.

Here the CDR3 DNA reads TGTGCCAGCAGCCCGAGGGTAGCGATTCAAGAGACCCAGTACTTC. This sequence encodes CASSPRVAIQETQYF. V gene TRBV7-2 combines with J gene TRBJ2-5; a possible D gene is TRBD2 (5 bases). Looked up from germline, CDR1 is SGHTA and CDR2 is FQGNSA. Deletions cut 5 bases from V and 2 bases from J, with 15 bases between. The length of the CDR3 is 15 residues.

V usage is TRBV2 and J usage is TRBJ1-2; unclear D gene. There are 10 residues in the CDR3. The germline V and J ends were trimmed by 1 base and 10 bases, with 4 bases remaining between them. Germline CDR1 and CDR2: SNHLY and FYNNEI. CDR3 residues: CASSEVLYTF. DNA of the CDR3: TGTGCCAGCAGTGAAGTACTCTACACCTTC. The whole variable domain, remainder taken from reference TRBV2 and TRBJ1-2, is EPEVTQTPSHQVTQMGQEVILRCVPISNHLYFYWYRQILGQKVEFLVSFYNNEISEKSEIFDDQFSVERPDGSNFTLKIRSTKLEDSAMYFCASSEVLYTFGSGTRLTVV.

The V call is TRBV19, the J call TRBJ1-4; the D gene is possibly TRBD1 (5 bases). Trimming shortened V by 2 bases and J by 4 bases, and 20 bases separated the two germline ends. CDR3 length: 18 amino acids. Germline V lookup: CDR1 LNHDA, CDR2 SQIVND (reference sequence). In DNA form, the CDR3 reads TGTGCCAGTAGTATAAGGAGCAGCCGGGGCAGTGGTAATGAAAAACTGTTTTTT. Protein: CASSIRSSRGSGNEKLFF. Supplemented by reference TRBV19 and TRBJ1-4, the full variable domain reads DGGITQSPKYLFRKEGQNVTLSCEQNLNHDAMYWYRQDPGQGLRLIYYSQIVNDFQKGDIAEGYSVSREKKESFPLTVTSAQKNPTAFYLCASSIRSSRGSGNEKLFFGSGTQLSVL.

The rearrangement joins TRBV6-6 to TRBJ1-2, with D hard to call. The CDR3 has 13 amino acids. Germline assignment: CDR1 MNHNY and CDR2 SVGAGI (reference sequence). Trimming removed 5 bases from V and 8 bases from J, with 15 bases in between. CDR3 nucleotide sequence: TGTGCCAGCAGTAGTGGGTCTCTGGTGGGCTACACCTTC. Translation: CASSSGSLVGYTF.

Comments on this clone: This sample includes further DNA sequences coding for the same CDR3. This chain joins TRBV30 and TRBJ1-4; D is unclear. CDR1 is GTSNPN, CDR2 SVGIG, per germline (reference sequence). Trimming took off 0 bases at V and 8 bases at J, with 7 bases between the two ends. The CDR3 is 12 residues long. The CDR3, as DNA: TGTGCCTGGAGTGTACTAGGGGAAAAACTGTTTTTT. It codes for CAWSVLGEKLFF.

The V and J genes are TRBV5-4 and TRBJ2-2; D not certain. Per the germline V gene, CDR1 is SGHNT and CDR2 is YYREEE (reference sequence). The germline V and J ends were trimmed by 0 bases and 5 bases, with 11 bases remaining between them. The CDR3 spans 15 residues. This CDR3 is CASSLVEGMTGELFF. The CDR3 DNA sequence: TGTGCCAGCAGCTTGGTTGAAGGGATGACCGGGGAGCTGTTTTTT.

The V call is TRBV7-2, the J call TRBJ2-5; no firm D call. Per the germline V gene, CDR1 is SGHTA and CDR2 is FQGNSA. V was clipped by 5 bases and J by 5 bases, with 12 bases between them. The CDR3 contains 13 residues. For the CDR3, the DNA is TGTGCCAGCAGCCCCTTCATTGACGAGACCCAGTACTTC. Its translation is CASSPFIDETQYF.

A remark on this clone: This CDR3 is also generated by other DNA sequences in the sample. The CDR3 nucleotides read TGTGCCTGGAGAGGTGTGGAGACCCAGTACTTC. This encodes CAWRGVETQYF. The rearrangement links TRBV30 to TRBJ2-5; D is undetermined. Germline V gene data show CDR1 as GTSNPN and CDR2 as SVGIG (reference sequence). V lost 3 bases to trimming and J lost 5 bases, with 7 bases between them. The CDR3 consists of 11 residues.

The chain is built from TRBV7-3 and TRBJ2-3; D gene unclear. V lost 5 bases, J lost 0 bases, and 12 bases lay in between. This CDR3 is 15 amino acids long. Per germline, CDR1 SGHTA and CDR2 FQGTGA. The CDR3 protein is CASSPNSYSTDTQYF. The CDR3 DNA follows: TGTGCCAGCAGCCCGAACAGCTATAGCACAGATACGCAGTATTTT.

V and J are TRBV2 and TRBJ2-5; TRBD1 matches 9 bases. The CDR3 covers 15 residues. Losses at the gene ends were 6 bases for V and 2 bases for J; bases not matched to a gene: 7. The germline gives CDR1 SNHLY, CDR2 FYNNEI. CDR3 residues: CASSLDRGGQETQYF. The CDR3 nucleotides read TGTGCCAGCAGCTTGGACAGGGGAGGGCAAGAGACCCAGTACTTC.

The count of this clone is one. V gene TRBV28 combines with J gene TRBJ1-2, with 11 bases lining up with TRBD1. CDR3 length: 16 residues. The J segment lost 8 bases and the V segment lost 8 bases, leaving 16 bases of the junction unmatched. CDR1 is MDHEN, CDR2 SYDVKM, per germline. In DNA, the CDR3 is TGTGCCAGCTCGTATCCCCCGGGACAGGGGGACGGCGGCTACACCTTC. It encodes CASSYPPGQGDGGYTF.

The genes are TRBV7-3 and TRBJ2-3; tentatively, D is TRBD1 (5 bases). The CDR3 has 15 amino acids. V gave up 5 bases and J gave up 2 bases, with 14 bases separating them. Germline CDR1 and CDR2: SGHTA and FQGTGA. CDR3 in DNA: TGTGCCAGCAGCCCTAGGGGCGAGCCCACAGATACGCAGTATTTT. Translated: CASSPRGEPTDTQYF.

The chain couples TRBV19 to TRBJ1-2; D remains unclear. Germline V gene data show CDR1 as LNHDA and CDR2 as SQIVND (reference sequence). The germline V and J ends were trimmed by 2 bases and 4 bases, with 5 bases remaining between them. The CDR3 spans 12 residues. The CDR3 DNA is TGTGCCAGTAGTATATATGGCTATGGCTACACCTTC. Its translation: CASSIYGYGYTF.

The rearrangement uses TRBV4-3 and TRBJ2-3, with D perhaps TRBD2 (6 bases). The V end lost 0 bases, the J end lost 4 bases, and 17 bases lay between the germline ends. CDR3 length equals 17 residues. Per germline, CDR1 LGHNA and CDR2 YSLEER. In nucleotides, the CDR3 is TGCGCCAGCAGCCAAGATCTGGGGGGAGGCCGTCCAGATACGCAGTATTTT. The encoded protein is CASSQDLGGGRPDTQYF.

This chain connects TRBV7-2 to TRBJ2-7; no clear D. The CDR3 has 13 amino acids. The germline V and J ends were trimmed by 5 bases and 5 bases, with 13 bases remaining between them. From germline, CDR1 is SGHTA and CDR2 FQGNSA. CDR3 sequence (DNA): TGTGCCAGCAGCCTGAGAGCTGGCGACGAGCAGTACTTC. It codes for CASSLRAGDEQYF.

The rearrangement joins TRBV11-2 to TRBJ1-1; TRBD1 matches at 7 bases. From germline, CDR1 is SGHAT and CDR2 FQNNGV. The ends lost 2 bases at V and 5 bases at J; junction bases unmatched: 8. The CDR3 is 15 residues long. The CDR3 sequence is CASSLTAGGGTEAFF. As DNA, the CDR3 is TGTGCCAGCAGCTTAACGGCAGGGGGTGGGACTGAAGCTTTCTTT.

The chain is built from TRBV7-9 and TRBJ2-3, with unresolved D. This CDR3 is built from 13 residues. Trimming removed 11 bases at V and 1 base at J, with 13 bases between. CDR1 and CDR2 from the germline V gene are SEHNR and FQNEAQ (reference sequence). The DNA of the CDR3 is TGTGCCGGATCCCGGGCCGGCACAGATACGCAGTATTTT. Amino acid sequence: CAGSRAGTDTQYF.

The chain is built from TRBV7-9 and TRBJ2-3; 7 positions agree with TRBD1. Germline assignment: CDR1 SEHNR and CDR2 FQNEAQ (reference sequence). The junction had 5 bases not matched to a gene; V was cut back by 5 bases and J by 0 bases. This CDR3 region has 15 residues. In nucleotides, the CDR3 is TGTGCCAGCAGCCAGGACAGGCCCAGCACAGATACGCAGTATTTT. Amino acids: CASSQDRPSTDTQYF.

The chain uses TRBV18 and TRBJ1-5; 10 bases are a match to TRBD1. Germline CDR1 reads KGHSH; CDR2 reads LQKENI. The CDR3 length is 15 residues. The V and J ends lost 4 bases and 7 bases, in that order; junction bases with no gene match: 7. The DNA for the CDR3 is TGTGCCAGCTCACGGTCAGGGACAGGGGAACAGCCCCAGCATTTT. Its protein is CASSRSGTGEQPQHF.

DNA of the CDR3: TGTGCCAGCAGTAGAAAAACAGGGGGCGGTGAAAAACTGTTTTTT. As protein: CASSRKTGGGEKLFF. The genes are TRBV9 and TRBJ1-4; 9 bases line up with TRBD1. The CDR3 consists of 15 residues. Germline CDR1 is SGDLS and CDR2 is YYNGEE. Trimming took 5 bases from V and 7 from J; bases not matched to a gene: 9.

The V and J genes are TRBV5-6 and TRBJ1-5; D call uncertain. V was trimmed by 0 bases and J by 0 bases, leaving 7 bases between them. The CDR3 extends over 15 amino acids. The germline V gene has CDR1 SGHDT and CDR2 YYEEEE. The CDR3, as DNA: TGTGCCAGCAGCTTGGGGATTTATAGCAATCAGCCCCAGCATTTT. As protein: CASSLGIYSNQPQHF.

The chain joins TRBV4-3 to TRBJ2-1; possibly TRBD2 for D (5 bases). The germline gives CDR1 LGHNA, CDR2 YSLEER. This CDR3 spans 16 amino acids. V was clipped by 0 bases and J by 2 bases, with 11 bases between them. The DNA of the CDR3 is TGCGCCAGCAGCCAAGATTCCGGGATACCCTACAATGAGCAGTTCTTC. Encoded protein: CASSQDSGIPYNEQFF.

The gene calls are TRBV6-1 and TRBJ2-3; D uncertain. This CDR3 has 13 residues. The germline V gene has CDR1 MNHNS and CDR2 SASEGT. V lost 7 bases and J lost 5, with 13 bases in between. CDR3 coding DNA: TGTGCCAGCACGCTGCCCCCGCGAGATACGCAGTATTTT. This sequence encodes CASTLPPRDTQYF.

V gene TRBV18 combines with J gene TRBJ2-7, with 9 positions matching TRBD1. This CDR3 region has 15 residues. V lost 5 bases to trimming and J lost 1 base; unmatched junction nucleotides: 6. Germline values: CDR1 KGHSH, CDR2 LQKENI. The CDR3 is CASSASGTGSYEQYF. CDR3 sequence (DNA): TGTGCCAGCTCAGCATCCGGGACAGGGTCCTACGAGCAGTACTTC.

The rearrangement uses TRBV6-5 and TRBJ2-1, with 10 bases aligning to TRBD1. The CDR3 covers 14 residues. Germline V gene sequence: CDR1 MNHEY, CDR2 SVGAGI. The ends lost 6 bases at V and 7 bases at J; junction bases unmatched: 6. Here the CDR3 DNA reads TGTGCCAGCAGGCTCGGGACAGGGGTGAATGAGCAGTTCTTC. This gives the protein CASRLGTGVNEQFF.

The count of this clone is one. The rearrangement links TRBV6-6 to TRBJ2-2; D is tentatively TRBD1 or TRBD2 (6 bases each). The germline CDR1 and CDR2 sequences are MNHNY and SVGAGI (reference sequence). With 6 bases removed from V and 11 bases from J, the gap between germline ends came to 16 bases. The CDR3 extends over 13 amino acids. CDR3 sequence (DNA): TGTGCCAGCAGCTCCCCGGAGGGGGGCGAGCTGTTTTTT. This codes for CASSSPEGGELFF.

The chain is built from TRBV7-2 and TRBJ1-1, with a possible D match to TRBD1 (5 bases). Germline V gene lookup returns CDR1 SGHTA and CDR2 FQGNSA. Trimming took off 5 bases at V and 6 bases at J, with 16 bases between the two ends. This CDR3 is 14 amino acids long. The CDR3 is CASSRLGLVPEAFF. CDR3 nucleotide sequence: TGTGCCAGCAGCCGCTTGGGGCTCGTACCTGAAGCTTTCTTT.

J is TRBJ1-4 and V is TRBV30, with 7 positions matching TRBD1. Germline values: CDR1 GTSNPN, CDR2 SVGIG (reference sequence). The CDR3 runs to 13 residues. The trim removed 5 bases at V and 5 bases at J, leaving 5 bases unmatched. CDR3 DNA sequence: TGTGCCTGGGGGAGGGGGCCCAATGAAAAACTGTTTTTT. Translated: CAWGRGPNEKLFF.

This clone was observed once. This same CDR3 is encoded by further DNA sequences in the sample. V usage is TRBV10-3 and J usage is TRBJ1-5; D gene ambiguous. This CDR3 spans 12 amino acids. Germline lookup yields CDR1 ENHRY and CDR2 SYGVKD. Trimming removed 3 bases at V and 4 bases at J, with 4 bases between. CDR3 in DNA: TGTGCCATCAGTGAAGGAAATCAGCCCCAGCATTTT. Protein sequence: CAISEGNQPQHF.